This paragraph covers one T cell receptor beta chain sequence. Its antigen is undetermined. These data belong to a study of T cells in Graves' hyperthyroidism and ophthalmopathy. What was amplified from RNA transcripts were TCR beta CDR3 regions. TCR CDR3 underwent first-round RT-PCR with the HTBI primer set. One entry per CDR3 protein results from TCRdb running MiXCR on the multiplex PCR reads. This sample has hundreds of thousands of distinct CDR3 sequences, with 45% found just once. This CDR3 comprises 12 residues. V lost 3 bases and J lost 14, with 11 bases in between. Germline-derived CDR1 and CDR2 are SGHVT and SQSDAQ. Clinicians diagnosed patients from clinical symptoms, serum thyroxine and TRAb, thyroid ultrasound and orbital computed tomography. Overall study results and limits: Most clonotypes expanded in the thyroid (above 0.001) were also present in blood.

Sequenced: peripheral blood or thyroid tissue (not recorded which). The V call is TRBV7-4, the J call TRBJ1-6; D is undetermined. The origin of this receptor is an adult man with Graves' disease, either hyperthyroidism or ophthalmopathy (not recorded which). CDR3 region: CASSFKGATLHF. For the CDR3, the DNA is TGTGCCAGCAGCTTTAAGGGAGCGACCCTCCACTTT.